A single TCR beta chain is shown here with its context. The same CDR3 also results from other DNA sequences found in this sample. Original processing notes: Counts of nucleated cells, estimated from reference gene primer amplification, were obtained. Clones were sequenced by immunoSEQ multiplex PCR, and TCRdb holds only the in-frame ones, with some missing. V and J calls and clone size come straight from that table; D and trimming were deduced from the DNA. The table has fewer than 600,000 clones, roughly 87% seen once; the top ten hold around 0.9%. These data belong to a study of blood T cell repertoires in COVID-19. Turning to the study itself: PBMCs, B-cell-depleted T cells, or T cells provided the cDNA or gDNA that made up the material.

The CDR3 has 12 residues. Between the trimmed V and J ends, which lost 5 bases and 2 bases, there was a span of 7 bases. Looked up from germline, CDR1 is LNHDA and CDR2 is SQIVND (reference sequence). The chain joins TRBV19 to TRBJ2-7; D possibly corresponds to TRBD2 (5 bases). The receptor comes from a man aged 18 to 35 with COVID-19, enrolled during active disease. The sequencing sample was made of peripheral blood. Written as DNA, the CDR3 is TGTGCCAGTAGTCCCGGGACCTACGAGCAGTACTTC. It codes for CASSPGTYEQYF.